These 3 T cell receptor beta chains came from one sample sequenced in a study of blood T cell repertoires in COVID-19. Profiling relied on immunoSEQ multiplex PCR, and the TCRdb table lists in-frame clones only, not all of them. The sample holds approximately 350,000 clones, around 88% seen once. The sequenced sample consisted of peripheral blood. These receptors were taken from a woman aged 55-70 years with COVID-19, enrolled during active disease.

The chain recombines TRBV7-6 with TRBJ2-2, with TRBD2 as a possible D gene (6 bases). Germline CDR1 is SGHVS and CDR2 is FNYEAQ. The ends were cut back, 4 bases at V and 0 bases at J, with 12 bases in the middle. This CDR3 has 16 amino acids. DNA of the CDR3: TGTGCCAGCAGCTCCGGGACTGTTGCGAACACCGGGGAGCTGTTTTTT. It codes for CASSSGTVANTGELFF.

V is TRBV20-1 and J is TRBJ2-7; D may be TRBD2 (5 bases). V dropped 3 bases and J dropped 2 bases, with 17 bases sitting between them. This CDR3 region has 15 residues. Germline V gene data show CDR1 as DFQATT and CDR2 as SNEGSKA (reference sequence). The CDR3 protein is CSASRGYPSPYEQYF. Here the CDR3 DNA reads TGCAGTGCTAGTCGAGGTTACCCTAGCCCCTACGAGCAGTACTTC.

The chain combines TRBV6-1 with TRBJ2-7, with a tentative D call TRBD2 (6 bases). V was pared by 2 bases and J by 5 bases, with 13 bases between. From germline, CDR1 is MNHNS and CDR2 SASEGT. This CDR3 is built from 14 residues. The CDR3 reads CASSEFGTSDEQYF. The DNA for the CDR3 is TGTGCCAGCAGTGAATTCGGGACTTCGGACGAGCAGTACTTC.